The 8 T cell receptor beta chains given below trace back to one sample, sequenced in a study of cytomegalovirus exposure and HLA in healthy donors. PCR was performed using 60 Vbeta and 13 Jbeta primers. Repertoires were generated with immunoSEQ multiplex PCR, while TCRdb's copy carries only in-frame clones and drops some. The repertoire holds 100,000 to 150,000 clones, with 70% to 80% as singletons. Source material: PBMCs. The receptor source for this set is a woman in her sixties or seventies in good health and CMV-seronegative.

The chain couples TRBV11-2 to TRBJ1-2, with no clear D. This CDR3 comprises 16 residues. The germline V gene has CDR1 SGHAT and CDR2 FQNNGV. The V gene lost 4 bases and the J gene lost 0 bases, with 15 bases spanning the gap. For the CDR3, the DNA is TGTGCCAGCAGCTCGACCCCCAGGATAACTAACTATGGCTACACCTTC. Translated, it gives CASSSTPRITNYGYTF. The entire variable domain, with the rest obtained from reference TRBV11-2 and TRBJ1-2, is as follows: EAGVAQSPRYKIIEKRQSVAFWCNPISGHATLYWYQQILGQGPKLLIQFQNNGVVDDSQLPKDRFSAERLKGVDSTLKIQPAKLEDSAVYLCASSSTPRITNYGYTFGSGTRLTVV.

This clone has just a few counts. This sequence joins TRBV15 and TRBJ2-1, with D tentatively TRBD2 (6 bases). V lost 1 base to trimming and J lost 8 bases, with 15 bases between them. In germline, CDR1 is LNHNV, CDR2 YYDKDF (reference sequence). This CDR3 region has 15 residues. The CDR3 is CATSRVTDYQDEQFF. The CDR3 nucleotides read TGTGCCACCAGCAGAGTTACGGACTATCAGGATGAGCAGTTCTTC.

The V gene is TRBV18, the J gene TRBJ2-3; TRBD1 matches 11 bases. Germline V gene sequence: CDR1 KGHSH, CDR2 LQKENI. The V gene end was trimmed by 3 bases and the J gene end by 2 bases; junction bases not matched to a gene: 16. CDR3 length: 20 amino acids. Here the CDR3 reads CASSPSGQGAQGFDTDTQYF. CDR3 nucleotides: TGTGCCAGCTCACCCTCCGGACAGGGGGCTCAGGGGTTCGACACAGATACGCAGTATTTT. The whole variable domain, filled in from reference TRBV18 and TRBJ2-3, reads NAGVMQNPRHLVRRRGQEARLRCSPMKGHSHVYWYRQLPEEGLKFMVYLQKENIIDESGMPKERFSAEFPKEGPSILRIQQVVRGDSAAYFCASSPSGQGAQGFDTDTQYFGPGTRLTVL.

This clone was seen a handful of times. This chain links TRBV15 with TRBJ2-7; TRBD2 agrees at 9 bases. The CDR3 sequence is 14 residues long. Trimming removed 8 bases from V and 4 bases from J; junction bases left unmatched: 9. Germline V CDR1 and CDR2: LNHNV, YYDKDF (reference sequence). The CDR3 nucleotides are TGTGCCACCGAAGATAGCGGGAGTTCGTACGAGCAGTACTTC. Protein product: CATEDSGSSYEQYF.

V usage is TRBV28 and J usage is TRBJ2-7, with TRBD1 matching 7 bases. Germline V CDR1 and CDR2: MDHEN, SYDVKM. The V gene end was trimmed by 5 bases and the J gene end by 2 bases; junction bases not matched to a gene: 6. CDR3 size: 14 residues. The CDR3 region is CASSVGTEPYEQYF. CDR3 nucleotide sequence: TGTGCCAGCAGTGTCGGGACAGAACCCTACGAGCAGTACTTC.

This rearrangement joins TRBV28 to TRBJ2-2; possible D gene TRBD1, 7 bases. The CDR3 runs 16 residues. Germline V gene sequence: CDR1 MDHEN, CDR2 SYDVKM. The V end was cut by 5 bases, the J end by 3 bases, with 16 bases between. The CDR3 sequence: CASSPRGTSHTGELFF. In DNA, the CDR3 is TGTGCCAGCAGTCCCAGGGGGACTTCGCACACCGGGGAGCTGTTTTTT.

This chain connects TRBV7-9 to TRBJ2-1; TRBD2 aligns across 8 bases. CDR1 is SEHNR and CDR2 is FQNEAQ in the germline V gene (reference sequence). V shed 0 bases, J shed 7 bases, and the junction held 11 bases outside the gene matches. The CDR3 covers 17 residues. The CDR3 DNA follows: TGTGCCAGCAGCTTAGCGGCTAGCGGGTTTGGCTGGAATGAGCAGTTCTTC. This sequence encodes CASSLAASGFGWNEQFF. The full variable domain, its missing parts supplied by reference TRBV7-9 and TRBJ2-1, is DTGVSQNPRHKITKRGQNVTFRCDPISEHNRLYWYRQTLGQGPEFLTYFQNEAQLEKSRLLSDRFSAERPKGSFSTLEIQRTEQGDSAMYLCASSLAASGFGWNEQFFGPGTRLTVL.

This clone appeared once. V is TRBV29-1 and J is TRBJ2-4; D is ambiguous. The CDR3 has 14 residues. Trimming cost V 3 bases and J 4 bases, with 13 bases left between them. The germline V gene has CDR1 SQVTM and CDR2 ANQGSEA. Written as DNA, the CDR3 is TGCAGCGTTGAGTCTCCAGGATTAAAAAACATTCAGTACTTC. Encoded protein: CSVESPGLKNIQYF.